This TCR beta chain was documented in a study of shared clonotypes between healthy human individuals. Using immunoSEQ multiplex PCR, the repertoire was profiled, and TCRdb retains in-frame clones only, with some absent. The sample lists millions of clones; under 95% were seen once. V dropped 3 bases and J dropped 6 bases, with 17 bases sitting between them. The CDR3 totals 15 residues. The germline V gene encodes CDR1 LNHDA and CDR2 SQIVND (reference sequence). In the naive CD8 group, cells lacked CD45RO and were positively selected for CCR7, so terminally differentiated effector memory CD45RA+ cells were left out.

Sequencing was performed on naive CD8+ T cells from PBMCs. This chain connects TRBV19 to TRBJ1-1; D is undetermined. This receptor was taken from a man between 18 and 35 years old in good health. Some clones in this sample may be carry-over from other donors' samples. The CDR3 here is CASSIFRGNSSEAFF. Here the CDR3 DNA reads TGTGCCAGTAGTATTTTTCGCGGCAACTCATCTGAAGCTTTCTTT.